A single sample gave rise to the 3 T cell receptor beta chains below, sequenced in a study of shared clonotypes between healthy human individuals. Assay: immunoSEQ multiplex PCR; the TCRdb copy retains only in-frame clones and omits some. Counted here are about 1 million clones, roughly 74% occurring once; the ten biggest clones make up around 0.47%. The sequencing input was memory CD4+ T cells from PBMCs. Subset denoted: CD45RA-negative fraction. These receptors all come from a man between 18 and 35 years old in good health. Some clones in this sample may be carry-over from other donors' samples.

The chain uses TRBV2 and TRBJ1-1, with a possible D match to TRBD1 (5 bases). The CDR3 spans 13 residues. The germline V gene encodes CDR1 SNHLY and CDR2 FYNNEI. V lost 7 bases, J lost 9 bases, and 18 bases lay in between. The CDR3 loop reads CASTGRLYGKAFF. The CDR3 nucleotides read TGTGCCAGCACGGGACGGCTGTACGGGAAAGCTTTCTTT.

V gene TRBV19 combines with J gene TRBJ2-1; TRBD2 matches 8 bases. The CDR3 is 17 residues long. The junction had 12 bases not matched to a gene; V was cut back by 5 bases and J by 3 bases. CDR1 is LNHDA, CDR2 SQIVND, per germline (reference sequence). Written as DNA, the CDR3 is TGTGCCAGTAGTCGTCTCGGTAGCGGGACTCTCTACAATGAGCAGTTCTTC. It translates to CASSRLGSGTLYNEQFF.

This clone was counted only a few times. The rearrangement links TRBV29-1 to TRBJ1-2, with D perhaps TRBD1 (6 bases). Germline V lookup: CDR1 SQVTM, CDR2 ANQGSEA. V was pared by 0 bases and J by 6 bases, with 14 bases between. The CDR3 length is 14 residues. CDR3 in amino acids: CSVEDRGGPDGYTF. The CDR3, as DNA: TGCAGCGTTGAAGACCGCGGGGGCCCGGATGGCTACACCTTC.